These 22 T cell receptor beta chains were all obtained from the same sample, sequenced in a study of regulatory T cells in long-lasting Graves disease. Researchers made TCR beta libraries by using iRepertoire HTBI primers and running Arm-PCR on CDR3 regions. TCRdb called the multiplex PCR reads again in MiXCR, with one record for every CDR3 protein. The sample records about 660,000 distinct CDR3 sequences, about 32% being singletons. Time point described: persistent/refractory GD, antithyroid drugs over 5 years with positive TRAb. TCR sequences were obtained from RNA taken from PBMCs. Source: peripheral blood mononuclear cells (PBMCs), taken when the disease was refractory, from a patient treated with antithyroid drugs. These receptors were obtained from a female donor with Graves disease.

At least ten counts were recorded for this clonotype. In nucleotides, the CDR3 is TGTGCCAGCAGTTGGACGCGCCTGAACACTGAAGCTTTCTTT. This translates into CASSWTRLNTEAFF. The chain couples TRBV28 to TRBJ1-1, with D hard to call. This CDR3 has 14 amino acids. V lost 4 bases to trimming and J lost 0 bases, with 9 bases between them. CDR1 is MDHEN, CDR2 SYDVKM, per germline.

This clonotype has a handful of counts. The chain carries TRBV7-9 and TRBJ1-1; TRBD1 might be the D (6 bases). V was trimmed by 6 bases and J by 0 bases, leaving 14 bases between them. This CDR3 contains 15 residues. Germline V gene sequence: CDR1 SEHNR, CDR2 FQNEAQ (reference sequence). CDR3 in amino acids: CASSPGEGVNTEAFF. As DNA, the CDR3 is TGTGCCAGCAGTCCAGGGGAGGGGGTGAACACTGAAGCTTTCTTT.

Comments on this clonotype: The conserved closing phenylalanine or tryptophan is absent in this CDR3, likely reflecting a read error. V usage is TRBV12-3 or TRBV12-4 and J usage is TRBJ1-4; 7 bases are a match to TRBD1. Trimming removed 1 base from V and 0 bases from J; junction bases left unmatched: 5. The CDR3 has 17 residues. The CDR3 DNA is TGTGCCAGCAGTTTAGGACAGGGCCTCCCAACTAATGAAAAACTGTTTTCT. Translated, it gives CASSLGQGLPTNEKLFS.

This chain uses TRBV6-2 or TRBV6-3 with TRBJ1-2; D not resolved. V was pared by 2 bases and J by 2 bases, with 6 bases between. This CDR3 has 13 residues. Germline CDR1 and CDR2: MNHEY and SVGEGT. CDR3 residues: CASSYLTNYGYTF. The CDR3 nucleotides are TGTGCCAGCAGTTACCTGACAAACTATGGCTACACCTTC.

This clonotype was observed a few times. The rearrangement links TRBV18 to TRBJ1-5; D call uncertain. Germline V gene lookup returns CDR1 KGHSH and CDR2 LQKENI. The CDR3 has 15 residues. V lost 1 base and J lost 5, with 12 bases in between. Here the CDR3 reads CASSPLPGLDQPQHF. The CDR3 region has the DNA TGTGCCAGCTCACCACTACCGGGTCTCGATCAGCCCCAGCATTTT.

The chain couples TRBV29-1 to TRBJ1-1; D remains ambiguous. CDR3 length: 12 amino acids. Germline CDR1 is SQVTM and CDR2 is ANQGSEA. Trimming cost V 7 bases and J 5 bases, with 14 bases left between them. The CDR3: CSGRERETEAFF. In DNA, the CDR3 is TGCAGCGGGCGGGAGAGAGAGACTGAAGCTTTCTTT.

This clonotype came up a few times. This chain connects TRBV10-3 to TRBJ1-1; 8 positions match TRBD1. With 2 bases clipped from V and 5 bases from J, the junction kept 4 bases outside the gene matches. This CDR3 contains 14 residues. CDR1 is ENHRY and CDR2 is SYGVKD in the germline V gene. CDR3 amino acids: CAISEQGAQTEAFF. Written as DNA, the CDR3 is TGTGCCATCAGTGAGCAGGGGGCGCAGACTGAAGCTTTCTTT.

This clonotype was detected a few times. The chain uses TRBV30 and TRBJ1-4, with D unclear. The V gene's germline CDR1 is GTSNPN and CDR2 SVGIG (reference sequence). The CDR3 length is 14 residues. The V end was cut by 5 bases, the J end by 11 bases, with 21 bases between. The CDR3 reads CAWSPVGEARKLFF. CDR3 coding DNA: TGTGCCTGGTCCCCAGTTGGCGAAGCAAGGAAACTGTTTTTT.

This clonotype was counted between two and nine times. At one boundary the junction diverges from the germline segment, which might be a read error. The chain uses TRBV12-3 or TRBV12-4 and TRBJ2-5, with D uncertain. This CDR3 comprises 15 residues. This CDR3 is CASSLAPHNQETQYF. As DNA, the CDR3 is TGTGCCAGCAGTTTAGCGCCGCACAACCAGGAGACCCAGTACTTC.

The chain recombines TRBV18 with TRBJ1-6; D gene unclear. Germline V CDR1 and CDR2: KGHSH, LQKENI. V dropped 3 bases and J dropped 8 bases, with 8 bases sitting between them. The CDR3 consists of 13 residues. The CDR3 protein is CASSPVRDSPLHF. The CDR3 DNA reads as TGTGCCAGCTCACCCGTTCGAGATTCACCCCTCCACTTT.

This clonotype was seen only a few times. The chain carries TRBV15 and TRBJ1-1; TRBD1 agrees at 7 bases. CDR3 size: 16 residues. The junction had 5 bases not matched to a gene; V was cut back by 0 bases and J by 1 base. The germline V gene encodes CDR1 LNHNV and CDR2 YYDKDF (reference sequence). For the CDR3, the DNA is TGTGCCACCAGCAGAGAAGGGGGCAGGGGGAACACTGAAGCTTTCTTT. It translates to CATSREGGRGNTEAFF.

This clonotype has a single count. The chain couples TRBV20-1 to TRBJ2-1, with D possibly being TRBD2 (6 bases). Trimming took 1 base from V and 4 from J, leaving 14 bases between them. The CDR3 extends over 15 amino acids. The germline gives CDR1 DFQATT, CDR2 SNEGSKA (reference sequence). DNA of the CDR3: TGCAGTGCTAGAGTTAGTGTGACTAGATACAATGAGCAGTTCTTC. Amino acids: CSARVSVTRYNEQFF.

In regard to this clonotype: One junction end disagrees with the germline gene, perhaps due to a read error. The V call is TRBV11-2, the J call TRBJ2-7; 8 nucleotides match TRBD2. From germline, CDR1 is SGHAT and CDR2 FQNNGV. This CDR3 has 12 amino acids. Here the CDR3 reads CASGTSGYEQHF. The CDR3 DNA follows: TGTGCCAGTGGCACTAGCGGCTACGAGCAGCACTTC.

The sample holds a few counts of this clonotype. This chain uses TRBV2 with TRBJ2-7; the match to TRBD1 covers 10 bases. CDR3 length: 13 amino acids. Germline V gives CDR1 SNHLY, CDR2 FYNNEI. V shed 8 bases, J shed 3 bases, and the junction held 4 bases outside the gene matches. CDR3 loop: CASGRDRGYEQYF. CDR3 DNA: TGTGCCAGCGGAAGGGACAGGGGCTACGAGCAGTACTTC.

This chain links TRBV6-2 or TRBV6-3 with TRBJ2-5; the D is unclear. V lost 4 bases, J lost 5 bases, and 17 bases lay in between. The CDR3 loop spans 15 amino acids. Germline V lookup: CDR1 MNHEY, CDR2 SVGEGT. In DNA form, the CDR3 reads TGTGCCAGCAGTTGGAGTCCGGACCCTGCGGAGACCCAGTACTTC. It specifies CASSWSPDPAETQYF.

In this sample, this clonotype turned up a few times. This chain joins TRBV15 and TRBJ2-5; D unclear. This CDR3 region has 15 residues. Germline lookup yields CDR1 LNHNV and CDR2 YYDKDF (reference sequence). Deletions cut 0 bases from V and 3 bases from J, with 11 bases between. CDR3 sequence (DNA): TGTGCCACCAGCAGAGACAGTCTCCTTGAAGAGACCCAGTACTTC. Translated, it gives CATSRDSLLEETQYF.

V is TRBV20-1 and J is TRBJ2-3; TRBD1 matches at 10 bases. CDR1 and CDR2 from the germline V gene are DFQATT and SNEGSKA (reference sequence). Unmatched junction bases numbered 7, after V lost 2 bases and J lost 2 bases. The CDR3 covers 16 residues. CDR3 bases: TGCAGTGCTAGAAAGATCGGGACAGGGGCCACAGATACGCAGTATTTT. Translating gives CSARKIGTGATDTQYF.

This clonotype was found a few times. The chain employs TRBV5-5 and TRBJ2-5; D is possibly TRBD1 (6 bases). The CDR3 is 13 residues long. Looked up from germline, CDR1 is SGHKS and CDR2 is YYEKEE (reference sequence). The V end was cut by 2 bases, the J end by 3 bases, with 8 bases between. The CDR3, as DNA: TGTGCCAGCAGCTTTTCAGGGGAAGAGACCCAGTACTTC. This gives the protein CASSFSGEETQYF.

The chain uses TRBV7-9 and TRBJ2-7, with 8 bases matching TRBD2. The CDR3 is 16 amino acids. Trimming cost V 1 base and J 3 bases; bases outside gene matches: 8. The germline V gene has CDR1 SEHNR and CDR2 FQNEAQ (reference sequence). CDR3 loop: CASSLGSSGRFYEQYF. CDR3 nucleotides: TGTGCCAGCAGCTTAGGTTCGAGCGGGAGATTCTACGAGCAGTACTTC.

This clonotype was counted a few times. For the CDR3, the DNA is TGCAGCGTTGAAGATCGAGGTACGAACTATGGCTACACCTTC. Translating it yields CSVEDRGTNYGYTF. V gene TRBV29-1 combines with J gene TRBJ1-2; D uncertain. CDR3 size: 14 residues. V shed 0 bases and J shed 2 bases, with 10 bases lying between them. From germline, CDR1 is SQVTM and CDR2 ANQGSEA.

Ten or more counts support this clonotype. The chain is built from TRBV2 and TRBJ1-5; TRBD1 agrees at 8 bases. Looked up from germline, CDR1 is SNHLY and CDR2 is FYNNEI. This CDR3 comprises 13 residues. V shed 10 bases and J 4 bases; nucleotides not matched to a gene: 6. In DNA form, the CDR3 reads TGTGCCACCAAGGACAGGGCGAATCAGCCCCAGCATTTT. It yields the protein CATKDRANQPQHF.

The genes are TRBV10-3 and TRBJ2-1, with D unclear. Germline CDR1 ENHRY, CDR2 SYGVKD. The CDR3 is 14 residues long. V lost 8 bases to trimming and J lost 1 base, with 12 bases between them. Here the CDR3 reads CAIWPAQSYNEQFF. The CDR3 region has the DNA TGTGCCATCTGGCCAGCCCAGTCCTACAATGAGCAGTTCTTC.